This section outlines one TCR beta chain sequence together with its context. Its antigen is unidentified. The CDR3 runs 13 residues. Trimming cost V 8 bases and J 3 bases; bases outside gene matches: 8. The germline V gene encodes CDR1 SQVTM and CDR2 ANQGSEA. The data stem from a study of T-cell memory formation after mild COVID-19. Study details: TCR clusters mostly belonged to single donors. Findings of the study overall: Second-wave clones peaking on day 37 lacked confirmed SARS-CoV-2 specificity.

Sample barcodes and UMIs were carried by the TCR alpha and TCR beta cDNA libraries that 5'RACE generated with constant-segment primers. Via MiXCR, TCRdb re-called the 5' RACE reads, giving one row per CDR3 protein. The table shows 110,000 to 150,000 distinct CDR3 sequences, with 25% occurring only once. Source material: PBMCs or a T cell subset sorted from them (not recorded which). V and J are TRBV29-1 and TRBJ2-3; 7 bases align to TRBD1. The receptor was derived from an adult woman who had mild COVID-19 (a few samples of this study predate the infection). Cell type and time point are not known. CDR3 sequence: CSSTGTATDTQYF. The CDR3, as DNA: TGCAGCTCGACCGGGACAGCGACAGATACGCAGTATTTT.